This T cell receptor beta chain was sequenced for a study of cytomegalovirus exposure and HLA in healthy donors. Study-level points and caveats: Cytomegalovirus-associated status was assigned to 150 to 200 TCR beta chains. Most TCR sequences showed up rarely, but some public TCRs showed up in many donors. Confirmation was obtained in vitro that a few CMV-associated chains are specific for CMV antigens. A later analysis found first-cohort TCR clusters tended to co-occur in the 95 to 150 validation repertoires.

This clone was counted a single time. Antigen: not known. The method was immunoSEQ multiplex PCR; TCRdb's version includes in-frame clones alone and lacks a portion of them. Here the sample spans 250,000 to 400,000 clones, around 90% being singletons. The germline CDR1 and CDR2 sequences are MNHEY and SMNVEV (reference sequence). With 6 bases removed from V and 7 bases from J, the gap between germline ends came to 22 bases. This CDR3 region has 16 residues. The sequenced sample consisted of PBMCs. The origin of this receptor is a man between 25 and 39 years old in good health and CMV-seronegative. V usage is TRBV27 and J usage is TRBJ1-5; D may be TRBD1 (5 bases). This CDR3 reads CASSPGGAHNFQPQHF. The CDR3 nucleotides read TGTGCCAGCAGCCCCGGCGGGGCGCATAACTTCCAGCCCCAGCATTTT.